The 24 T cell receptor beta chains given below trace back to one sample, sequenced in a study of T cell responses to AZD1222 COVID-19 vaccine (dated by TCRdb to the early 2020s). The library was built by means of the immunoSEQ multiplex PCR assay. The immuneACCESS repertoire file appears here via TCRdb, limited to in-frame rearrangements. These files lack a portion of the clones; in checked studies, under half of the deficit traces to unresolved V genes, and the cause of the others is not known. Here the sample has about 85,000 clones; less than 90% occur a single time. In total, the top ten clones hold approximately 7% of the sample. The intended sense of this specimen's time point label: baseline before first vaccination. The sequencing here drew on peripheral blood, taken on day 0 of AZD1222 vaccination. The receptors here all came from an adult in good health.

About this clone itself: A read error may account for a junction end that differs from germline. This sequence joins TRBV6-5 and TRBJ1-5; no clear D gene. From germline, CDR1 is MNHEY and CDR2 SVGAGI. The CDR3 runs 14 residues. The CDR3 DNA reads TGTGCCAGCAGTCACTCAGGAGGTGGTCAGCCCCAGCATTTT. Amino acid sequence: CASSHSGGGQPQHF.

The chain employs TRBV5-1 and TRBJ2-7; 9 bases fit TRBD1. V shed 4 bases, J shed 4 bases, and the junction held 9 bases outside the gene matches. The CDR3 has 15 amino acids. Germline V gene lookup returns CDR1 SGHRS and CDR2 YFSETQ. The CDR3 loop is CASSRPGTGLYEQYF. As DNA, the CDR3 is TGCGCCAGCAGCCGCCCCGGGACAGGGTTATACGAGCAGTACTTC.

The V call is TRBV5-1, the J call TRBJ2-2; 7 bases align to TRBD1. The CDR3 is made up of 16 amino acids. Germline V gene sequence: CDR1 SGHRS, CDR2 YFSETQ. With V trimmed by 0 bases and J by 2 bases, 4 bases remained unmatched. The CDR3 region is CASSLAGTVNTGELFF. CDR3 DNA: TGCGCCAGCAGCTTGGCTGGGACAGTAAACACCGGGGAGCTGTTTTTT.

V and J are TRBV19 and TRBJ1-5; TRBD1 is a possible D gene (6 bases). The germline V gene has CDR1 LNHDA and CDR2 SQIVND (reference sequence). Trimming removed 1 base from V and 11 bases from J, with 12 bases in between. The CDR3 totals 13 residues. The CDR3 loop is CASSIGRGSAQHF. In nucleotides, the CDR3 is TGTGCCAGTAGTATAGGGAGGGGGTCGGCCCAGCATTTT.

The V gene is TRBV7-9, the J gene TRBJ2-2; the D is unclear. Trimming removed 5 bases at V and 8 bases at J, with 9 bases between. The germline CDR1 and CDR2 sequences are SEHNR and FQNEAQ (reference sequence). The CDR3 runs 12 residues. Here the CDR3 reads CASSEPRGELFF. CDR3 sequence (DNA): TGTGCCAGCAGCGAACCCAGGGGGGAGCTGTTTTTT.

The CDR3 spells CASSEGRWGQPSETQYF. The DNA of the CDR3 is TGTGCCAGCAGTGAAGGGCGCTGGGGACAACCAAGTGAGACCCAGTACTTC. This sequence joins TRBV6-1 and TRBJ2-5; D is perhaps TRBD1 (6 bases). Per the germline V gene, CDR1 is MNHNS and CDR2 is SASEGT. V was clipped by 1 base and J by 5 bases, with 20 bases between them. CDR3 length: 17 residues.

This chain links TRBV9 with TRBJ1-2; unclear D gene. Germline-derived CDR1 and CDR2 are SGDLS and YYNGEE. V lost 6 bases and J 3 bases, leaving 15 bases between the germline ends. The CDR3 loop spans 14 amino acids. CDR3 coding DNA: TGTGCCAGCACGGAGGTAGGGATCGACTATGGCTACACCTTC. It is translated as CASTEVGIDYGYTF.

This chain uses TRBV28 with TRBJ1-6; the match to TRBD1 covers 9 bases. V lost 7 bases, J lost 8 bases, and 6 bases stayed unmatched. Germline-derived CDR1 and CDR2 are MDHEN and SYDVKM. The CDR3 covers 14 residues. CDR3 sequence reads: CASTRTGVYSPLHF. The CDR3 bases are TGTGCCAGCACCCGGACAGGGGTTTATTCACCCCTCCACTTT.

This sequence joins TRBV7-2 and TRBJ1-1, with D perhaps TRBD1 (6 bases). Germline V CDR1 and CDR2: SGHTA, FQGNSA. V lost 5 bases and J lost 5, with 24 bases in between. The CDR3 has 17 amino acids. The CDR3: CASSQTIGQGRKTEAFF. CDR3 in DNA: TGTGCCAGCAGCCAAACCATAGGGCAGGGGAGAAAAACTGAAGCTTTCTTT.

The V call is TRBV24-1, the J call TRBJ1-4; 9 bases fit TRBD1. This CDR3 comprises 15 residues. CDR1 KGHDR and CDR2 SFDVKD come from the germline V gene. Germline trimming cut 4 bases from V and 10 bases from J; bases unmatched to any gene: 9. The DNA of the CDR3 is TGTGCCACCAGTGACTCCGGGACAGGGTGGGGAAAACTGTTTTTT. This gives the protein CATSDSGTGWGKLFF.

The chain joins TRBV28 to TRBJ1-2, with D hard to call. The germline gives CDR1 MDHEN, CDR2 SYDVKM. The CDR3 is 11 amino acids. Trimming removed 3 bases at V and 8 bases at J, with 7 bases between. The chain's CDR3 is CASSLGWGYTF. CDR3 coding DNA: TGTGCCAGCAGTTTGGGATGGGGCTACACCTTC.

The CDR3 sequence: CASSINPLNTQYF. The CDR3 DNA follows: TGTGCCAGTAGTATTAATCCGTTGAATACGCAGTATTTT. This chain connects TRBV19 to TRBJ2-3; the D is unclear. V lost 3 bases, J lost 7 bases, and 11 bases lay in between. CDR3 size: 13 residues. From germline, CDR1 is LNHDA and CDR2 SQIVND (reference sequence).

V gene TRBV7-2 combines with J gene TRBJ2-5, with 16 bases identical to TRBD2. This CDR3 spans 17 amino acids. Germline CDR1 SGHTA, CDR2 FQGNSA. Germline trimming cut 6 bases from V and 2 bases from J; bases unmatched to any gene: 6. The DNA for the CDR3 is TGTGCCAGCAGAACGGGACTAGCGGGAGGGAGGCAAGAGACCCAGTACTTC. It codes for CASRTGLAGGRQETQYF.

The chain joins TRBV5-1 to TRBJ1-1; no reliable D call. The CDR3 is 12 residues long. The V end was cut by 5 bases, the J end by 1 base, with 6 bases between. Germline CDR1 reads SGHRS; CDR2 reads YFSETQ. CDR3 protein: CASRTENTEAFF. Written as DNA, the CDR3 is TGCGCCAGCAGGACGGAGAACACTGAAGCTTTCTTT.

The chain employs TRBV10-3 and TRBJ1-5; D is ambiguous. This CDR3 is 14 amino acids long. From germline, CDR1 is ENHRY and CDR2 SYGVKD. V was trimmed by 2 bases and J by 0 bases, leaving 5 bases between them. The CDR3 region has the DNA TGTGCCATCAGTGAGGGTTTTAGCAATCAGCCCCAGCATTTT. Protein sequence: CAISEGFSNQPQHF.

The rearrangement uses TRBV3-1 (or the pseudogene TRBV3-2) and TRBJ1-5; no firm D call. The V end lost 1 base, the J end lost 0 bases, and 4 bases lay between the germline ends. The CDR3 extends over 14 amino acids. Germline CDR1 is LGHDT and CDR2 is YNNKEL (reference sequence). The CDR3 spells CASSQGSSNQPQHF. The CDR3, as DNA: TGTGCCAGCAGCCAAGGTTCTAGCAATCAGCCCCAGCATTTT.

This clone was recorded once. This rearrangement joins TRBV4-2 to TRBJ1-3; TRBD1 agrees at 7 bases. Trimming removed 0 bases from V and 4 bases from J; junction bases left unmatched: 12. In germline, CDR1 is LGHNA, CDR2 YNFKEQ. The CDR3 consists of 18 residues. The CDR3 sequence: CASSQDLLQGQTGNTIYF. CDR3 sequence (DNA): TGTGCCAGCAGCCAAGATCTTTTACAGGGGCAGACCGGAAACACCATATATTTT.

J is TRBJ1-4 and V is TRBV28; D gene ambiguous. The germline V gene encodes CDR1 MDHEN and CDR2 SYDVKM. CDR3 size: 12 residues. Trimming removed 8 bases at V and 8 bases at J, with 12 bases between. Here the CDR3 DNA reads TGTGCCAGCGAGGCAGACGGCGAAAAACTGTTTTTT. Translated: CASEADGEKLFF.

The chain has TRBV12-3 or TRBV12-4 and TRBJ1-6; D ambiguous. Trimming pared 2 bases from V and 12 bases from J, leaving 11 bases between. The CDR3 consists of 13 residues. The CDR3 nucleotides are TGTGCCAGCAGTTTAAGCGTCTGGGAACCCCTCCACTTT. It is translated as CASSLSVWEPLHF.

The V call is TRBV3-1 (or the pseudogene TRBV3-2), the J call TRBJ2-4, with 8 nucleotides matching TRBD2. The CDR3 has 13 residues. Germline CDR1 LGHDT, CDR2 YNNKEL (reference sequence). The J segment lost 8 bases and the V segment lost 6 bases, leaving 6 bases of the junction unmatched. The CDR3 protein is CASSLSGSYIQYF. The CDR3 coding sequence is TGTGCCAGCAGTTTAAGCGGGAGTTACATTCAGTACTTC.

The chain links TRBV7-3 to TRBJ2-1; D unresolved. The ends were cut back, 3 bases at V and 4 bases at J, with 13 bases in the middle. Per germline, CDR1 SGHTA and CDR2 FQGTGA. The CDR3 contains 15 residues. The CDR3 bases are TGTGCCAGCAGCTTCGGTCTACCAGGTTACAATGAGCAGTTCTTC. This codes for CASSFGLPGYNEQFF.

The V gene is TRBV27, the J gene TRBJ2-7; 10 nucleotides agree with TRBD2. The CDR3 totals 16 residues. Germline CDR1 reads MNHEY; CDR2 reads SMNVEV (reference sequence). The V segment lost 3 bases and the J segment 4 bases; nucleotides outside the gene matches: 9. CDR3 protein: CASSFRPASGRYEQYF. CDR3 DNA: TGTGCCAGCAGTTTCCGCCCGGCTAGCGGGAGATACGAGCAGTACTTC.

The gene calls are TRBV7-2 and TRBJ2-7, with TRBD2 matching 8 bases. From germline, CDR1 is SGHTA and CDR2 FQGNSA. Trimming removed 3 bases from V and 6 bases from J; junction bases left unmatched: 1. CDR3 length equals 12 residues. The CDR3 loop reads CASSFGTSEQYF. The CDR3 DNA reads TGTGCCAGCAGCTTCGGGACTAGCGAGCAGTACTTC.

The CDR3 nucleotides are TGTGCCAGCAGCCCCCGGACAGGGAGCTACAATGAGCAGTTCTTC. Amino acid sequence: CASSPRTGSYNEQFF. The chain is built from TRBV7-9 and TRBJ2-1, with 8 positions matching TRBD1. The CDR3 is made up of 15 amino acids. V gave up 5 bases and J gave up 3 bases; unmatched junction bases: 6. CDR1 SEHNR and CDR2 FQNEAQ come from the germline V gene (reference sequence).